The clone carrying this TCR beta chain was picked up many times. The CDR3 consists of 15 residues. CDR1 MDHEN and CDR2 SYDVKM come from the germline V gene. V shed 5 bases and J shed 5 bases, with 18 bases lying between them. Researchers prepared the TCRbeta library using unique molecular identifiers, the study reports. TCRdb redid the calling of the PCR reads with MiXCR, one entry per CDR3 protein. This sample carries over 150,000 distinct CDR3 sequences, about 6% of them seen once, and the ten largest clones take just over 4.5%. The entry originates in a study of T-cell reconstitution after alpha-beta-depleted transplantation in children.

The source was PBMCs, collected before TCRalphabeta/CD19-depleted stem cell transplant. The chain couples TRBV28 to TRBJ2-5; D gene uncertain. This receptor was obtained from a girl less than two years old with combined immunodeficiency, due to receive a stem cell transplant. CDR3 in DNA: TGTGCCAGCAGTCCCCTACAAGTAATGGGGGAGACCCAGTACTTC. Translating it yields CASSPLQVMGETQYF.